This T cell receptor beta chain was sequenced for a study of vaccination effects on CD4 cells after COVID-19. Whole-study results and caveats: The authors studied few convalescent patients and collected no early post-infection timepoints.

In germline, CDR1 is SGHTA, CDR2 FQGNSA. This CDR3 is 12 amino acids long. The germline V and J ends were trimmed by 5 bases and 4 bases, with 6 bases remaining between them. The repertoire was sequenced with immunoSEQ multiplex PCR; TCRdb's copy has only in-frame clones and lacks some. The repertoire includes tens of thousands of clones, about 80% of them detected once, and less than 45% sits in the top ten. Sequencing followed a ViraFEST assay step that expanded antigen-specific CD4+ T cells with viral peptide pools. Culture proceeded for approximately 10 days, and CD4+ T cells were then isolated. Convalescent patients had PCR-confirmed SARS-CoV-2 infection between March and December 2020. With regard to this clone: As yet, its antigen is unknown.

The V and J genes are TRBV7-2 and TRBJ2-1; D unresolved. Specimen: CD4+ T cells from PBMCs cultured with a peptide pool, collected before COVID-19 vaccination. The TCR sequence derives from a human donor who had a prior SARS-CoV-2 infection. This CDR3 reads CASSDTYNEQFF. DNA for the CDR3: TGTGCCAGCAGCGACACGTACAATGAGCAGTTCTTC.